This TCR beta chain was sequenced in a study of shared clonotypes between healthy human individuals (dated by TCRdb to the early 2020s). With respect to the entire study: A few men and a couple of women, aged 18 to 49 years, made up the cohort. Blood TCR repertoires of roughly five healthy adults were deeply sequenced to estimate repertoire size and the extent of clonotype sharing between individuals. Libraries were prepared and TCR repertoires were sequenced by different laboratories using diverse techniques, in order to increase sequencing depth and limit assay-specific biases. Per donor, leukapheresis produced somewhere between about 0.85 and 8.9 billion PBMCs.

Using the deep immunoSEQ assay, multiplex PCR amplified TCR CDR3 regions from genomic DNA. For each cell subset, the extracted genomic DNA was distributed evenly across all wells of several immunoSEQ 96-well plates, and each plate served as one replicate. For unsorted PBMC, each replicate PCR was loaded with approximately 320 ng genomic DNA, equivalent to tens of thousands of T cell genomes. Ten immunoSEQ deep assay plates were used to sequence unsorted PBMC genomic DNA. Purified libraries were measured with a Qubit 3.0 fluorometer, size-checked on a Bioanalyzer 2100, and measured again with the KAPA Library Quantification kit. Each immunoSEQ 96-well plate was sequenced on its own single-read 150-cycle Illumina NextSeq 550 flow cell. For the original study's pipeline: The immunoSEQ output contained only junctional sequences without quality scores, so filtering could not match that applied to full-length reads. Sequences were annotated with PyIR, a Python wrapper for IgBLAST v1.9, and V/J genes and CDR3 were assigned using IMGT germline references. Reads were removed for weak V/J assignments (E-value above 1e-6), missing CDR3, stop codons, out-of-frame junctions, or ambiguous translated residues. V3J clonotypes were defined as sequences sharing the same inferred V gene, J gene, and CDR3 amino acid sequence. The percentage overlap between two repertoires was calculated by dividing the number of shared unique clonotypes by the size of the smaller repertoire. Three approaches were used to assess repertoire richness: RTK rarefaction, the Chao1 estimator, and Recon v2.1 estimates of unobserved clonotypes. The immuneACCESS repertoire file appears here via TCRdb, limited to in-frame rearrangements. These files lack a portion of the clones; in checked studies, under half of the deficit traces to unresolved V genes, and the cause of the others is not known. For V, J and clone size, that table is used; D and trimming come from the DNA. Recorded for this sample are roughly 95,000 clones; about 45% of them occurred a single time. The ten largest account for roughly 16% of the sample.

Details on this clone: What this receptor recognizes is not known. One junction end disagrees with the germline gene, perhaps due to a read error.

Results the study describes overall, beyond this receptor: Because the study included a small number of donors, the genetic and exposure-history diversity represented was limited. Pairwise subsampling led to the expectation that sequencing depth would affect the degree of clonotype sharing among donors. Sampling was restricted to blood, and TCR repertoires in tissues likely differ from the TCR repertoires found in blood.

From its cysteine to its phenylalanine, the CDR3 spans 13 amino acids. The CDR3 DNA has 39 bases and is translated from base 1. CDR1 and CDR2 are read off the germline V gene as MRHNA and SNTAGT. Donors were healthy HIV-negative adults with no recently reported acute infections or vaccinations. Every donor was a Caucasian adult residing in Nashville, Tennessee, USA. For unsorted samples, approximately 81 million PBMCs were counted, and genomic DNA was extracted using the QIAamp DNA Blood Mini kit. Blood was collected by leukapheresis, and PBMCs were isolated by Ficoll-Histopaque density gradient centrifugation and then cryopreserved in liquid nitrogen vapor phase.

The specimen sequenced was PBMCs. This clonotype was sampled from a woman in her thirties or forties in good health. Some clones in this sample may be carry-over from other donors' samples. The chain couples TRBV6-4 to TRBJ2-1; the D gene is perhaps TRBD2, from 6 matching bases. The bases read TGTGCCAGCAGTCGGGACTTATACAGTGAGCAGTTCTTC. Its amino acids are CASSRDLYSEQFF.